This T cell receptor beta chain originates from a study of T cell responses to AZD1222 COVID-19 vaccine. Study results and limitations: Among AZD1222 vaccinees, only six were seropositive at baseline.

The V end was cut by 5 bases, the J end by 4 bases, with 5 bases between. From germline, CDR1 is MNHEY and CDR2 SVGAGI. The CDR3 runs to 11 residues. With regard to this clone: What it binds is not known.

Sequencing used immunoSEQ multiplex PCR; TCRdb keeps in-frame clones, though not all of them. The data show tens of thousands of clones, around 90% seen once. The chain carries TRBV6-5 and TRBJ1-1; D ambiguous. The source material was peripheral blood, sampled on day 0 of MenACWY control vaccination. The clonotype originates from an adult in good health. Here the CDR3 DNA reads TGTGCCAGCAGTCCAAGCACTGAAGCTTTCTTT. Encoded protein: CASSPSTEAFF.